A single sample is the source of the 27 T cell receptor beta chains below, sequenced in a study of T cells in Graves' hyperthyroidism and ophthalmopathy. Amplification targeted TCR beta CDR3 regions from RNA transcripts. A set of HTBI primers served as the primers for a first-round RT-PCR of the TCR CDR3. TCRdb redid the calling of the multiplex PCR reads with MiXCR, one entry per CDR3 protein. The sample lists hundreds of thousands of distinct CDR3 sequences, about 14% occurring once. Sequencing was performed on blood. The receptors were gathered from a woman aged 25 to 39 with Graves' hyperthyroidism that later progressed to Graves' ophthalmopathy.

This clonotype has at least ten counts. CDR3: CASSLGSVAKNIQYF. Here the CDR3 DNA reads TGTGCCAGCAGCTTAGGGTCCGTAGCCAAAAACATTCAGTACTTC. This sequence joins TRBV7-2 and TRBJ2-4; D call uncertain. V was pared by 1 base and J by 0 bases, with 7 bases between. This CDR3 is 15 amino acids long. The V gene's germline CDR1 is SGHTA and CDR2 FQGNSA.

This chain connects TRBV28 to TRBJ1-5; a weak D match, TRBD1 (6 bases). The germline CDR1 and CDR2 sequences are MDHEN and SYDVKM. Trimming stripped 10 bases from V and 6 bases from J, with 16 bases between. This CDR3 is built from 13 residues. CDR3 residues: CATRQARVQPQHF. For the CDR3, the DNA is TGTGCCACCAGACAGGCAAGGGTTCAGCCCCAGCATTTT.

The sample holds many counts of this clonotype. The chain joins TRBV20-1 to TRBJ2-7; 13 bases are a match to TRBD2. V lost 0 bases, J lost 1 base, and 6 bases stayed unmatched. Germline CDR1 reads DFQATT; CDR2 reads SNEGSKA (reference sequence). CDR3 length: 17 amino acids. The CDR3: CSAREAGTSGVSYEQYF. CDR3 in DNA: TGCAGTGCTAGAGAAGCCGGGACTAGCGGGGTGTCCTACGAGCAGTACTTC.

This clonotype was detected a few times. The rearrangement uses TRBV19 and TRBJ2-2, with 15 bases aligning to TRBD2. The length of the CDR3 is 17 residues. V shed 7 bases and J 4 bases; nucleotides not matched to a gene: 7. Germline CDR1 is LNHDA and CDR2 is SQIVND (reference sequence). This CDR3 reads CASTTGGLAGGTGELFF. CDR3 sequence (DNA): TGTGCCAGTACAACGGGGGGACTAGCGGGAGGCACCGGGGAGCTGTTTTTT.

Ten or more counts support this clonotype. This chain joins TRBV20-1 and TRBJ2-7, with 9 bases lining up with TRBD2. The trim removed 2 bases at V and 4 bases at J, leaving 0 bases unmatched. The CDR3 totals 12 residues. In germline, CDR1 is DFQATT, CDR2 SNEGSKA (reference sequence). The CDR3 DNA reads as TGCAGTGCTAGACTAGCGGGGTACGAGCAGTACTTC. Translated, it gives CSARLAGYEQYF.

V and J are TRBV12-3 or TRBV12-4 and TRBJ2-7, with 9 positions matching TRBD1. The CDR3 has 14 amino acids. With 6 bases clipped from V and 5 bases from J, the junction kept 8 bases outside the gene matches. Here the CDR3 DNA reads TGTGCCAGCAGGGCCGGGACAGGGAAGAACGAGCAGTACTTC. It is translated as CASRAGTGKNEQYF.

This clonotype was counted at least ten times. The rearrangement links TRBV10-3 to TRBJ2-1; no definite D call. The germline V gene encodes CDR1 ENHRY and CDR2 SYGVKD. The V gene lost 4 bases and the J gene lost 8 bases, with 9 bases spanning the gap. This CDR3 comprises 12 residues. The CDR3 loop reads CAISAPSDEQFF. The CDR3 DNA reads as TGTGCCATCAGTGCGCCCTCGGATGAGCAGTTCTTC.

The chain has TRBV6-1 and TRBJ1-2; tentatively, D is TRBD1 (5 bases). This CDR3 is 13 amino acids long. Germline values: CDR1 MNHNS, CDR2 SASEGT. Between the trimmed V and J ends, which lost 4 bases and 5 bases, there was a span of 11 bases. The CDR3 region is CASSGQGEYGYTF. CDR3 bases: TGTGCCAGCAGTGGTCAGGGAGAATATGGCTACACCTTC.

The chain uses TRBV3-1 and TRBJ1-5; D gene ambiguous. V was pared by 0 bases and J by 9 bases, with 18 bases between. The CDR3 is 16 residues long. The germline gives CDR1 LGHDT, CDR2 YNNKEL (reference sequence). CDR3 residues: CASSQDSVRGRAPQHF. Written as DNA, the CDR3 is TGTGCCAGCAGCCAAGATTCAGTGCGGGGAAGGGCGCCCCAGCATTTT.

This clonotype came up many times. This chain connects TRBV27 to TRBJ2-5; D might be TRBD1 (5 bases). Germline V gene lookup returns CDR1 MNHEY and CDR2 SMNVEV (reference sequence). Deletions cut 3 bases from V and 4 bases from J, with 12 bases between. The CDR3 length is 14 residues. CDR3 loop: CASSFRAARETQYF. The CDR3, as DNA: TGTGCCAGCAGTTTCAGGGCAGCCCGAGAGACCCAGTACTTC.

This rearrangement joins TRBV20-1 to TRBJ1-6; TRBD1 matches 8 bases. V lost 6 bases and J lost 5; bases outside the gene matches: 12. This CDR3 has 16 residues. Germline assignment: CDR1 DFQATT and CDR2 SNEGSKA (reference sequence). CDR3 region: CSATRSGTGDNSPLHF. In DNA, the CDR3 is TGCAGTGCCACCCGGTCGGGGACAGGCGATAATTCACCCCTCCACTTT.

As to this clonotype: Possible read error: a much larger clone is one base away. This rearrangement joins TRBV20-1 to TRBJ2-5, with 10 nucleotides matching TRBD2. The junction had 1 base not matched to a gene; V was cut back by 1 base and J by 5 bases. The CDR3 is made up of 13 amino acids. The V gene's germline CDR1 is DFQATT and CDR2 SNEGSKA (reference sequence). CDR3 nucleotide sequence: TGCAGTGCTAGAGTTAGCGGGAGGGAGACCCAGTACTTC. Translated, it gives CSARVSGRETQYF.

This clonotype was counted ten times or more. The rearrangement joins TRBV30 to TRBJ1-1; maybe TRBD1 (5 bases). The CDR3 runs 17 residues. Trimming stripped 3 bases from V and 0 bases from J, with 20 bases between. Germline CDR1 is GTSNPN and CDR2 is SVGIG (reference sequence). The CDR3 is CAWRRPRAGTMNTEAFF. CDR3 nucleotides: TGTGCCTGGAGACGACCCCGGGCAGGGACCATGAACACTGAAGCTTTCTTT. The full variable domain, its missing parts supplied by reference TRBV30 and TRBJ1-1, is SQTIHQWPATLVQPVGSPLSLECTVEGTSNPNLYWYRQAAGRGLQLLFYSVGIGQISSEVPQNLSASRPQDRQFILSSKKLLLSDSGFYLCAWRRPRAGTMNTEAFFGQGTRLTVV.

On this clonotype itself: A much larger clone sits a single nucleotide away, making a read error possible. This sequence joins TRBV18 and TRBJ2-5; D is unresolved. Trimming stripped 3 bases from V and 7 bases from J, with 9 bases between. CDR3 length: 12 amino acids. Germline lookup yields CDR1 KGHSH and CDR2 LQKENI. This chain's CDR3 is CASSPRPATQYF. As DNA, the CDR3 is TGTGCCAGCTCACCTCGACCGGCGACCCAGTACTTC.

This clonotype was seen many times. CDR3 sequence: CASSQELAGYNEQFF. CDR3 nucleotide sequence: TGCGCCAGCAGCCAAGAACTAGCGGGTTACAATGAGCAGTTCTTC. The rearrangement joins TRBV4-1 to TRBJ2-1, with TRBD2 identical over 9 bases. This CDR3 spans 15 amino acids. The V gene end was trimmed by 0 bases and the J gene end by 4 bases; junction bases not matched to a gene: 1. Germline V gene sequence: CDR1 MGHRA, CDR2 YSYEKL.

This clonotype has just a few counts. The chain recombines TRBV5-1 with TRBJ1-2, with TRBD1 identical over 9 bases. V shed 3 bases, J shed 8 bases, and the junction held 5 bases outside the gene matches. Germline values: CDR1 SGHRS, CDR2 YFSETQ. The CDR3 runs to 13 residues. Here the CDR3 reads CASSWDREVGYTF. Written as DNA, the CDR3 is TGCGCCAGCAGCTGGGACAGGGAGGTCGGCTACACCTTC.

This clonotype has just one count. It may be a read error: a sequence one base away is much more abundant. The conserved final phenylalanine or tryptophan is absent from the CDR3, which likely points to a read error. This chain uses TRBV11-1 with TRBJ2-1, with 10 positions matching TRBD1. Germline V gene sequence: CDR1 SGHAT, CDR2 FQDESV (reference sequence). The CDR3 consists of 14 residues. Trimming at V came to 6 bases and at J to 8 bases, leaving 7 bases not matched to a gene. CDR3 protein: CASRNIDRGHEQFL. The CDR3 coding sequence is TGTGCCAGCAGGAACATAGACAGGGGGCATGAGCAGTTCCTC.

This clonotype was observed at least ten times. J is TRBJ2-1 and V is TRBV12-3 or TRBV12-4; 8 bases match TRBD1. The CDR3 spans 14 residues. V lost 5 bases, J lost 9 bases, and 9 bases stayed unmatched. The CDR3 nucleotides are TGTGCCAGCAGTCGACGGACAGGGTTGGGTGAGCAGTTCTTC. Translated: CASSRRTGLGEQFF.

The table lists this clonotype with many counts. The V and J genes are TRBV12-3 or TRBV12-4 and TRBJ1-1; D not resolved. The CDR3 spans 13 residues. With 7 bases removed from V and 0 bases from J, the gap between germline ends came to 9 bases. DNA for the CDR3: TGTGCCAGCACCTATGTGGTGAACACTGAAGCTTTCTTT. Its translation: CASTYVVNTEAFF.

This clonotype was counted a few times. CDR3 sequence (DNA): TGTGCCAGTAGTTCGGGGGGGCCGGCCTACGAGCAGTACTTC. As protein: CASSSGGPAYEQYF. The chain is built from TRBV19 and TRBJ2-7; 8 bases map to TRBD2. The V segment lost 5 bases and the J segment 2 bases; nucleotides outside the gene matches: 5. CDR3 size: 14 residues. Germline V gene sequence: CDR1 LNHDA, CDR2 SQIVND (reference sequence).

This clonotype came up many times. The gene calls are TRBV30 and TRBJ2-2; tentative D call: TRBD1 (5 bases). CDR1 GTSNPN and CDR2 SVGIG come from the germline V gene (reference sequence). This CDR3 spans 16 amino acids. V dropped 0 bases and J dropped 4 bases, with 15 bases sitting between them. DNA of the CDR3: TGTGCCTGGAGTGTACTGCGGCAGGGCCCCACCGGGGAGCTGTTTTTT. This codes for CAWSVLRQGPTGELFF.

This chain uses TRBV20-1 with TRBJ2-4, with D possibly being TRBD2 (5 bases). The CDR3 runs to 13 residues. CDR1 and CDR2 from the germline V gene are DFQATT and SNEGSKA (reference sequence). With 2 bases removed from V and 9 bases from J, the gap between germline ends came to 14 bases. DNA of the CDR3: TGCAGTGCTAGACGGACTGACAATCCCATTCAGTACTTC. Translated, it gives CSARRTDNPIQYF.

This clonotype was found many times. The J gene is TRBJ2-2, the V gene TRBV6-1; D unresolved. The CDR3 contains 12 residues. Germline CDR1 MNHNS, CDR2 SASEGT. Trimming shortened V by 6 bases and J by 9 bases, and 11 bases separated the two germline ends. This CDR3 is CASSLWGWELFF. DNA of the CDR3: TGTGCCAGCAGCTTGTGGGGTTGGGAGCTGTTTTTT.

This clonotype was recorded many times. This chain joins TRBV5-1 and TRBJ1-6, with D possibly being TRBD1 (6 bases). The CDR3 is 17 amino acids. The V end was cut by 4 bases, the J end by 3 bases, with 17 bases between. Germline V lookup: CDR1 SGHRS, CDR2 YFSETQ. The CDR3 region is CASSEGDRSSYNSPLHF. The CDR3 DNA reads TGCGCCAGCAGCGAGGGAGACAGGTCAAGCTATAATTCACCCCTCCACTTT.

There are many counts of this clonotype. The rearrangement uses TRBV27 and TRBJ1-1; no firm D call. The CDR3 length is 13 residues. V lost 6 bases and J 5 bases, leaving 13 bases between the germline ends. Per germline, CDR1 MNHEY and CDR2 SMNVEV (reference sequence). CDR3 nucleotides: TGTGCCAGCAGCCCGTTCGTTGGGACTGAAGCTTTCTTT. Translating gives CASSPFVGTEAFF.

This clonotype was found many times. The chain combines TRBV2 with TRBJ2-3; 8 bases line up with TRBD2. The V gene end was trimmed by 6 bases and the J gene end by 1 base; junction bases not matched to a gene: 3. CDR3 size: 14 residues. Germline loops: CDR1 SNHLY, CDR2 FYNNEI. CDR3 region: CASRRTSRTDTQYF. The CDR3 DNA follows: TGTGCCAGCAGGCGGACTAGCCGCACAGATACGCAGTATTTT.

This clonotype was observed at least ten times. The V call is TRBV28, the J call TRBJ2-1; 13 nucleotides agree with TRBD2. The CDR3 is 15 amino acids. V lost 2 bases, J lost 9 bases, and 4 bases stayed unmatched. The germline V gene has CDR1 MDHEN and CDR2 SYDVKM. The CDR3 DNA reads TGTGCCAGCAGTTTACCGGGACTAGCGGGAACTGAGCAGTTCTTC. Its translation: CASSLPGLAGTEQFF. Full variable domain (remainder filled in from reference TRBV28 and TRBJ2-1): DVKVTQSSRYLVKRTGEKVFLECVQDMDHENMFWYRQDPGLGLRLIYFSYDVKMKEKGDIPEGYSVSREKKERFSLILESASTNQTSMYLCASSLPGLAGTEQFFGPGTRLTVL.